What follows are 24 T cell receptor beta chains derived from one specimen sequenced in a study of T cell changes during pregnancy in multiple sclerosis. The data were produced by immunoSEQ multiplex PCR, yet TCRdb's version contains in-frame clones alone and is incomplete. Here the sample spans approximately 60,000 clones, 90% to 95% being singletons. Specimen: CD4+ T cells from peripheral blood mononuclear cells, collected before pregnancy. These receptors came from a female donor with multiple sclerosis, enrolled in a pregnancy study.

V usage is TRBV6-5 and J usage is TRBJ1-2; 9 nucleotides match TRBD1. J lost 3 bases, V lost 6 bases, and 8 bases had no gene match. The V gene's germline CDR1 is MNHEY and CDR2 SVGAGI. The CDR3 contains 15 residues. CDR3 nucleotide sequence: TGTGCCAGCAGCCAAGGACAGGGGCCTTACTATGGCTACACCTTC. It is translated as CASSQGQGPYYGYTF.

This chain connects TRBV19 to TRBJ1-2, with TRBD1 as a possible D gene (5 bases). The CDR3 is 12 residues long. Trimming took off 6 bases at V and 7 bases at J, with 12 bases between the two ends. Per the germline V gene, CDR1 is LNHDA and CDR2 is SQIVND (reference sequence). In nucleotides, the CDR3 is TGTGCCAGTAGCCGGGGCGGGGTTGGCTACACCTTC. Translating it yields CASSRGGVGYTF.

V is TRBV7-2 and J is TRBJ2-1; a weak D match, TRBD2 (6 bases). Looked up from germline, CDR1 is SGHTA and CDR2 is FQGNSA. The CDR3 has 14 residues. Trimming stripped 1 base from V and 9 bases from J, with 13 bases between. The CDR3: CASSLERGTREQFF. The CDR3 DNA follows: TGTGCCAGCAGCTTAGAACGCGGGACCCGTGAGCAGTTCTTC.

The chain couples TRBV19 to TRBJ2-5; 14 bases fit TRBD2. V gave up 6 bases and J gave up 5 bases; unmatched junction bases: 11. From germline, CDR1 is LNHDA and CDR2 SQIVND (reference sequence). The CDR3 extends over 17 amino acids. This CDR3 is CASSLSGTSGSGETQYF. Written as DNA, the CDR3 is TGTGCCAGTAGCCTTTCCGGGACTAGCGGGAGTGGGGAGACCCAGTACTTC.

This clone was observed once. The gene calls are TRBV30 and TRBJ2-7; D is possibly TRBD2 (5 bases). Per the germline V gene, CDR1 is GTSNPN and CDR2 is SVGIG (reference sequence). Deletions cut 2 bases from V and 1 base from J, with 15 bases between. CDR3 size: 15 residues. CDR3 bases: TGTGCCTGGAGTTCCACCCCGAGGGTATCCTACGAGCAGTACTTC. Translated: CAWSSTPRVSYEQYF. The full variable domain, in which reference TRBV30 and TRBJ2-7 provide the parts outside the CDR3, is SQTIHQWPATLVQPVGSPLSLECTVEGTSNPNLYWYRQAAGRGLQLLFYSVGIGQISSEVPQNLSASRPQDRQFILSSKKLLLSDSGFYLCAWSSTPRVSYEQYFGPGTRLTVT.

Details on this clone: Given the absence of the conserved phenylalanine or tryptophan at the CDR3 end, a read error is likely. It is unclear where the CDR3 begins or ends on the DNA, so no DNA is shown, and the CDR3 is as TCRdb lists it. The J gene is TRBJ1-2, the V gene TRBV19; TRBD1, the table's D call, was not compared with the DNA. CDR1 LNHDA and CDR2 SQIVND come from the germline V gene (reference sequence). The CDR3 length equals 11 residues, ends included. The CDR3: CASSIYGQGAH.

The gene calls are TRBV6-6 and TRBJ2-4, with D maybe TRBD1 (6 bases). CDR3 size: 16 residues. Germline CDR1 reads MNHNY; CDR2 reads SVGAGI (reference sequence). Trimming took off 3 bases at V and 0 bases at J, with 12 bases between the two ends. CDR3 bases: TGTGCCAGCAGTTATTTGGACAGACTAGCCAAAAACATTCAGTACTTC. This sequence encodes CASSYLDRLAKNIQYF.

This clone was seen once. CDR3 in DNA: TGTGCCAGCTGGGGACAGGGGGTTTGGAATGAGCAGTTCTTC. It specifies CASWGQGVWNEQFF. J is TRBJ2-1 and V is TRBV18; 11 positions agree with TRBD1. Germline values: CDR1 KGHSH, CDR2 LQKENI. The length of the CDR3 is 14 residues. V was pared by 7 bases and J by 7 bases, with 6 bases of the junction left unmatched.

The chain uses TRBV29-1 and TRBJ2-7; TRBD1 matches 7 bases. V lost 3 bases to trimming and J lost 0 bases; unmatched junction nucleotides: 5. Germline CDR1 is SQVTM and CDR2 is ANQGSEA. The CDR3 covers 14 residues. CDR3 bases: TGCAGCGTTGAGGCCGGGACAGCCTCCTACGAGCAGTACTTC. This encodes CSVEAGTASYEQYF.

The genes are TRBV4-1 and TRBJ1-1; no reliable D call. The CDR3 covers 14 residues. Per the germline V gene, CDR1 is MGHRA and CDR2 is YSYEKL. The ends were cut back, 0 bases at V and 3 bases at J, with 8 bases in the middle. The CDR3 protein is CASSQERGHTEAFF. CDR3 sequence (DNA): TGCGCCAGCAGCCAAGAACGAGGGCACACTGAAGCTTTCTTT.

This clone appeared once. The genes are TRBV28 and TRBJ2-5; TRBD2 matches 12 bases. The CDR3 length is 18 residues. The J segment lost 2 bases and the V segment lost 4 bases, leaving 11 bases of the junction unmatched. Germline V gives CDR1 MDHEN, CDR2 SYDVKM. CDR3 nucleotides: TGTGCCAGCAGTTATTTATCCGCCGGACTAGCGGGACAAGAGACCCAGTACTTC. It encodes CASSYLSAGLAGQETQYF.

V and J are TRBV4-3 and TRBJ2-5, with D hard to call. Germline CDR1 and CDR2: LGHNA and YSLEER. Between the trimmed V and J ends, which lost 0 bases and 5 bases, there was a span of 10 bases. This CDR3 is 14 amino acids long. In DNA, the CDR3 is TGCGCCAGCAGCCAAGAGTTGGGCAGGGAGACCCAGTACTTC. Protein product: CASSQELGRETQYF.

The gene calls are TRBV6-5 and TRBJ2-1; TRBD1 agrees at 8 bases. V shed 4 bases, J shed 2 bases, and the junction held 4 bases outside the gene matches. The CDR3 sequence is 15 residues long. Germline V gives CDR1 MNHEY, CDR2 SVGAGI. The DNA of the CDR3 is TGTGCCAGCAGTTCCCCCAGGGGGCCCTACAATGAGCAGTTCTTC. This gives the protein CASSSPRGPYNEQFF.

The chain couples TRBV2 to TRBJ1-5; TRBD1 agrees at 7 bases. The CDR3 is 13 amino acids. V gave up 3 bases and J gave up 6 bases; unmatched junction bases: 2. Germline V gives CDR1 SNHLY, CDR2 FYNNEI. The CDR3 DNA reads as TGTGCCAGCAGTGATAGGGGGCGTCAGCCCCAGCATTTT. The encoded protein is CASSDRGRQPQHF.

J is TRBJ1-5 and V is TRBV12-5; TRBD1 might be the D (5 bases). The V end lost 5 bases, the J end lost 0 bases, and 11 bases lay between the germline ends. The CDR3 covers 15 residues. Germline CDR1 LGHNT, CDR2 FRNRAP. CDR3 coding DNA: TGTGCTAGTGGTCCTACAGGTGGTAGCAATCAGCCCCAGCATTTT. Translation: CASGPTGGSNQPQHF. The whole variable domain, remainder taken from reference TRBV12-5 and TRBJ1-5, is DARVTQTPRHKVTEMGQEVTMRCQPILGHNTVFWYRQTMMQGLELLAYFRNRAPLDDSGMPKDRFSAEMPDATLATLKIQPSEPRDSAVYFCASGPTGGSNQPQHFGDGTRLSIL.

This clone was seen a single time. The rearrangement links TRBV29-1 to TRBJ2-7, with 9 positions matching TRBD2. The V gene's germline CDR1 is SQVTM and CDR2 ANQGSEA. The CDR3 totals 13 residues. The ends lost 5 bases at V and 3 bases at J; junction bases unmatched: 5. CDR3 sequence (DNA): TGCAGCGTTCGGGCTAGCGGGATCTACGAGCAGTACTTC. This encodes CSVRASGIYEQYF.

V and J are TRBV9 and TRBJ2-1, with D unclear. Trimming removed 4 bases from V and 5 bases from J, with 10 bases in between. Germline V CDR1 and CDR2: SGDLS, YYNGEE. CDR3 length: 13 amino acids. The CDR3 DNA reads TGTGCCAGCAGCCCCCTTCTAGACAATGAGCAGTTCTTC. Its translation: CASSPLLDNEQFF.

J is TRBJ2-2 and V is TRBV4-2; maybe TRBD1 (6 bases). Trimming cost V 1 base and J 1 base, with 7 bases left between them. CDR1 and CDR2 from the germline V gene are LGHNA and YNFKEQ. The CDR3 extends over 15 amino acids. CDR3 nucleotides: TGTGCCAGCAGCCAAGGGACAGTGAACACCGGGGAGCTGTTTTTT. Translating gives CASSQGTVNTGELFF.

V and J are TRBV19 and TRBJ2-7, with 9 bases identical to TRBD2. Germline assignment: CDR1 LNHDA and CDR2 SQIVND (reference sequence). The CDR3 extends over 14 amino acids. Trimming removed 2 bases from V and 5 bases from J; junction bases left unmatched: 4. CDR3 nucleotide sequence: TGTGCCAGTAGTATAACTGGGACTAGCAACGAGCAGTACTTC. Translated: CASSITGTSNEQYF. The variable domain in full, completed from reference TRBV19 and TRBJ2-7, reads DGGITQSPKYLFRKEGQNVTLSCEQNLNHDAMYWYRQDPGQGLRLIYYSQIVNDFQKGDIAEGYSVSREKKESFPLTVTSAQKNPTAFYLCASSITGTSNEQYFGPGTRLTVT.

J is TRBJ2-6 and V is TRBV5-5; 9 bases are a match to TRBD1. The CDR3 consists of 18 residues. Germline V lookup: CDR1 SGHKS, CDR2 YYEKEE (reference sequence). With 0 bases clipped from V and 0 bases from J, the junction kept 4 bases outside the gene matches. CDR3 region: CASSLAGTGYSGANVLTF. The CDR3 DNA reads TGTGCCAGCAGCTTGGCCGGGACAGGGTACTCTGGGGCCAACGTCCTGACTTTC.

About this clone: Other DNA variants within this sample encode the same CDR3. This chain uses TRBV28 with TRBJ2-7; the match to TRBD1 covers 9 bases. V was clipped by 6 bases and J by 2 bases; unmatched bases: 2. CDR1 MDHEN and CDR2 SYDVKM come from the germline V gene. The CDR3 sequence is 13 residues long. The CDR3 coding sequence is TGTGCCAGCAGGGGGACAGGGACCTACGAGCAGTACTTC. Amino acid sequence: CASRGTGTYEQYF.

V and J are TRBV19 and TRBJ2-2, with a possible D match to TRBD1 (5 bases). V was shortened by 6 bases and J by 0 bases, with 14 bases between the two germline ends. Germline V gene sequence: CDR1 LNHDA, CDR2 SQIVND (reference sequence). This CDR3 spans 16 amino acids. The CDR3 region has the DNA TGTGCCAGTAGCCGATTCGGACATTCGAACACCGGGGAGCTGTTTTTT. Its translation is CASSRFGHSNTGELFF. The whole variable domain, filled in from reference TRBV19 and TRBJ2-2, reads DGGITQSPKYLFRKEGQNVTLSCEQNLNHDAMYWYRQDPGQGLRLIYYSQIVNDFQKGDIAEGYSVSREKKESFPLTVTSAQKNPTAFYLCASSRFGHSNTGELFFGEGSRLTVL.

This chain connects TRBV5-6 to TRBJ2-3; D uncertain. V was cut by 5 bases and J by 1 base, with 8 bases left in between. CDR3 length: 13 amino acids. Germline loops: CDR1 SGHDT, CDR2 YYEEEE. The CDR3 DNA reads as TGTGCCAGCAGTCGTGAGGGCACAGATACGCAGTATTTT. This encodes CASSREGTDTQYF.

J is TRBJ2-5 and V is TRBV11-3; 13 bases fit TRBD2. Germline loops: CDR1 SGHNT, CDR2 YENEEA. V was pared by 5 bases and J by 4 bases, with 10 bases of the junction left unmatched. The CDR3 sequence is 17 residues long. CDR3 in amino acids: CASSLRTSGSFRETQYF. Here the CDR3 DNA reads TGTGCCAGCAGCCTACGGACTAGCGGGAGCTTCAGAGAGACCCAGTACTTC.